The 29 T cell receptor beta chains given below trace back to one sample, sequenced in a study of PD-L1 blockade in urothelial cancer. Time point specified: peripheral blood 6 weeks after treatment start. Sequencing used immunoSEQ multiplex PCR; TCRdb keeps in-frame clones, though not all of them. The sample carries 23,000 or so clones, 82% recorded once. Sequences were derived from PBMCs, sampled around atezolizumab (anti-PD-L1) treatment. All receptors derive from a man between 65 and 85 years old with urothelial cancer.

The rearrangement uses TRBV5-4 and TRBJ2-1; TRBD1 matches 9 bases. Per the germline V gene, CDR1 is SGHNT and CDR2 is YYREEE (reference sequence). The V and J ends lost 4 bases and 3 bases, in that order; junction bases with no gene match: 11. This CDR3 contains 17 residues. The CDR3 here is CASSRVPGTGSYNEQFF. The CDR3 DNA sequence: TGTGCCAGCAGCCGTGTCCCCGGGACAGGGAGCTACAATGAGCAGTTCTTC.

The chain recombines TRBV12-5 with TRBJ2-1, with 10 positions matching TRBD2. V lost 2 bases, J lost 3 bases, and 7 bases stayed unmatched. In germline, CDR1 is LGHNT, CDR2 FRNRAP. The CDR3 loop spans 17 amino acids. As DNA, the CDR3 is TGTGCTAGTGGTTTGCCACCCGGACTAGCGGACTACAATGAGCAGTTCTTC. Translating gives CASGLPPGLADYNEQFF.

The chain combines TRBV9 with TRBJ1-2; D call uncertain. The CDR3 loop spans 14 amino acids. V lost 2 bases and J lost 8, with 16 bases in between. Germline V gives CDR1 SGDLS, CDR2 YYNGEE. The CDR3: CASSVAGSPVGYTF. CDR3 coding DNA: TGTGCCAGCAGCGTCGCCGGGAGCCCCGTAGGCTACACCTTC. Drawing the rest from reference TRBV9 and TRBJ1-2, the complete variable domain is DSGVTQTPKHLITATGQRVTLRCSPRSGDLSVYWYQQSLDQGLQFLIQYYNGEERAKGNILERFSAQQFPDLHSELNLSSLELGDSALYFCASSVAGSPVGYTFGSGTRLTVV.

The V gene is TRBV13, the J gene TRBJ1-5; weak D call: TRBD1 (5 bases). V gave up 3 bases and J gave up 2 bases, with 8 bases separating them. The CDR3 length is 14 residues. CDR1 is PRHDT, CDR2 FYEKMQ, per germline (reference sequence). The CDR3 bases are TGTGCCAGCAGCTTGGGAGGGGGCAATCAGCCCCAGCATTTT. Translating it yields CASSLGGGNQPQHF.

V is TRBV10-1 and J is TRBJ2-3, with 9 bases lining up with TRBD2. Germline lookup yields CDR1 WNHNN and CDR2 SYGVQD (reference sequence). The CDR3 runs to 18 residues. Germline trimming cut 2 bases from V and 5 bases from J; bases unmatched to any gene: 14. As DNA, the CDR3 is TGCGCCAGCAGTGAGCCCGGGGATAGCGGGAGCGGCGAAGATACGCAGTATTTT. It specifies CASSEPGDSGSGEDTQYF.

J is TRBJ1-5 and V is TRBV6-6, with 7 bases that match TRBD1. CDR3 length: 16 residues. Germline lookup yields CDR1 MNHNY and CDR2 SVGAGI (reference sequence). V lost 7 bases to trimming and J lost 5 bases; unmatched junction nucleotides: 14. The CDR3 DNA follows: TGTGCCAGCAAGAGCCGCACGGGACAGTACGATCAGCCCCAGCATTTT. It encodes CASKSRTGQYDQPQHF.

The rearrangement links TRBV10-3 to TRBJ2-3, with 11 bases fitting TRBD2. The CDR3 runs to 18 residues. With 6 bases clipped from V and 0 bases from J, the junction kept 11 bases outside the gene matches. Per germline, CDR1 ENHRY and CDR2 SYGVKD. The CDR3 here is CAIRGTSGSYYSTDTQYF. The CDR3 bases are TGTGCCATCAGGGGGACTAGCGGATCTTATTATAGCACAGATACGCAGTATTTT.

V usage is TRBV11-2 and J usage is TRBJ2-1; TRBD2 agrees at 11 bases. Unmatched junction bases numbered 7, after V lost 5 bases and J lost 7 bases. CDR1 and CDR2 from the germline V gene are SGHAT and FQNNGV. The CDR3 sequence is 15 residues long. CDR3 nucleotide sequence: TGTGCCAGCAGCATACAGGGACTAGCGGCAAATGAGCAGTTCTTC. It is translated as CASSIQGLAANEQFF.

This rearrangement joins TRBV11-2 to TRBJ2-3, with D possibly being TRBD2 (7 bases). Trimming took 4 bases from V and 9 from J, leaving 23 bases between them. Germline values: CDR1 SGHAT, CDR2 FQNNGV. This CDR3 contains 16 residues. In nucleotides, the CDR3 is TGTGCCAGCAGCTCCCGCCTGGCGGGAGAGGGGGGGACGCAGTATTTT. Protein: CASSSRLAGEGGTQYF.

The chain recombines TRBV19 with TRBJ2-7; D call uncertain. This CDR3 has 14 amino acids. CDR1 and CDR2 (germline): LNHDA, SQIVND (reference sequence). The ends were cut back, 6 bases at V and 0 bases at J, with 12 bases in the middle. The CDR3, as DNA: TGTGCCAGTAGCAGAGGTTTATACTCCTACGAGCAGTACTTC. This gives the protein CASSRGLYSYEQYF.

The table lists this clone with a count of one. V usage is TRBV7-9 and J usage is TRBJ2-7; 14 bases line up with TRBD2. CDR1 is SEHNR and CDR2 is FQNEAQ in the germline V gene (reference sequence). Trimming cost V 10 bases and J 0 bases; bases outside gene matches: 11. This CDR3 comprises 17 residues. CDR3: CAIGGTSGSHPSYEQYF. The CDR3 coding sequence is TGTGCCATTGGCGGGACTAGCGGGAGCCACCCCTCCTACGAGCAGTACTTC. Filled out from reference TRBV7-9 and TRBJ2-7, the complete variable domain reads DTGVSQNPRHKITKRGQNVTFRCDPISEHNRLYWYRQTLGQGPEFLTYFQNEAQLEKSRLLSDRFSAERPKGSFSTLEIQRTEQGDSAMYLCAIGGTSGSHPSYEQYFGPGTRLTVT.

This chain links TRBV6-6 with TRBJ1-1; TRBD1 matches 9 bases. The germline gives CDR1 MNHNY, CDR2 SVGAGI (reference sequence). After removal of 10 bases from V and 1 base from J, the junction contained 4 bases not matched to a gene. The CDR3 totals 13 residues. The CDR3 is CATRGQGNTEAFF. The DNA for the CDR3 is TGTGCCACCAGGGGACAGGGGAACACTGAAGCTTTCTTT.

This clone was counted between two and nine times. This sequence joins TRBV29-1 and TRBJ1-1, with D possibly matching TRBD1 (5 bases). The V gene lost 7 bases and the J gene lost 3 bases, with 15 bases spanning the gap. Germline CDR1 SQVTM, CDR2 ANQGSEA. This CDR3 has 13 residues. The CDR3 nucleotides read TGCAGCGCCATAGCCACAGGCTACACTGAAGCTTTCTTT. This gives the protein CSAIATGYTEAFF.

The chain employs TRBV28 and TRBJ1-3, with 7 bases identical to TRBD1. V shed 3 bases, J shed 4 bases, and the junction held 3 bases outside the gene matches. Germline loops: CDR1 MDHEN, CDR2 SYDVKM. The CDR3 consists of 14 residues. The CDR3 protein is CASSLGGQGNTIYF. Written as DNA, the CDR3 is TGTGCCAGCAGTTTGGGGGGACAGGGAAACACCATATATTTT.

This clone has more than one count but fewer than ten. The chain combines TRBV28 with TRBJ2-2; 7 bases are a match to TRBD2. The CDR3 is made up of 15 amino acids. Per the germline V gene, CDR1 is MDHEN and CDR2 is SYDVKM. V dropped 5 bases and J dropped 2; count of bases not matched to a gene: 5. The CDR3, as DNA: TGTGCCAGCAGTCTTCAGCGGGATAACACCGGGGAGCTGTTTTTT. Translating gives CASSLQRDNTGELFF.

The chain employs TRBV19 and TRBJ2-3, with 12 bases matching TRBD2. V lost 3 bases and J lost 2; bases outside the gene matches: 3. This CDR3 region has 16 residues. Germline assignment: CDR1 LNHDA and CDR2 SQIVND (reference sequence). The CDR3 is CASSIGLAGFTDTQYF. CDR3 coding DNA: TGTGCCAGTAGTATTGGACTAGCGGGGTTCACAGATACGCAGTATTTT.

The chain uses TRBV4-2 and TRBJ1-5, with 9 bases fitting TRBD1. CDR3 length: 17 residues. J was trimmed by 6 bases and V by 3 bases; bases with no gene match: 12. Per the germline V gene, CDR1 is LGHNA and CDR2 is YNFKEQ. In DNA form, the CDR3 reads TGTGCCAGCAGCCATATGTACAGGGGGCGCAGGGGTCAGCCCCAGCATTTT. It is translated as CASSHMYRGRRGQPQHF.

The chain uses TRBV6-4 and TRBJ2-6; D ambiguous. This CDR3 is built from 15 residues. The germline V gene encodes CDR1 MRHNA and CDR2 SNTAGT. With 0 bases removed from V and 0 bases from J, the gap between germline ends came to 3 bases. The CDR3 here is CASSDSSSGANVLTF. In nucleotides, the CDR3 is TGTGCCAGCAGTGACTCGAGCTCTGGGGCCAACGTCCTGACTTTC.

In regard to this clone: This likely comes from a read error, as the CDR3 has no conserved phenylalanine or tryptophan at its end. No DNA is shown, since the ends of the CDR3 on it are uncertain; the CDR3 is the one TCRdb lists. The chain joins TRBV2 to TRBJ2-2; TRBD2 was called by the table and not checked on the DNA. The CDR3 is 11 residues long, ends included. Per germline, CDR1 SNHLY and CDR2 FYNNEI. Here the CDR3 reads CASSLGESRKV.

This clone was seen only a few times. V usage is TRBV2 and J usage is TRBJ1-2, with a tentative D call TRBD1 (5 bases). Germline CDR1 SNHLY, CDR2 FYNNEI. The CDR3 covers 16 residues. Deletions cut 8 bases from V and 2 bases from J, with 21 bases between. The CDR3 nucleotides are TGTGCCAGCCAAAATAGGGGCGAACAGACGAACTATGGCTACACCTTC. Protein sequence: CASQNRGEQTNYGYTF.

This chain uses TRBV12-5 with TRBJ1-5; 9 bases map to TRBD1. J gave up 3 bases and V 6 bases, and 9 bases lay outside the gene matches. CDR1 is LGHNT, CDR2 FRNRAP, per germline. The CDR3 totals 16 residues. The CDR3 coding sequence is TGTGCTAGTGGAAGTGGGACAGGGACATTCAATCAGCCCCAGCATTTT. Protein sequence: CASGSGTGTFNQPQHF.

The J gene is TRBJ1-2, the V gene TRBV10-3, with D unresolved. The CDR3 totals 16 residues. The germline V gene encodes CDR1 ENHRY and CDR2 SYGVKD. V was clipped by 0 bases and J by 1 base, with 12 bases between them. Written as DNA, the CDR3 is TGTGCCATCAGTGAGTCGAGAAATTCCTATAACTATGGCTACACCTTC. Translation gives CAISESRNSYNYGYTF.

This rearrangement joins TRBV18 to TRBJ1-3; no firm D call. CDR1 and CDR2 (germline): KGHSH, LQKENI. CDR3 size: 16 residues. Trimming removed 3 bases at V and 2 bases at J, with 14 bases between. The CDR3 nucleotides are TGTGCCAGCTCACCGCGTGCTGCGGGGACTGGAAACACCATATATTTT. The encoded protein is CASSPRAAGTGNTIYF. The variable domain in full, with the rest retrieved from reference TRBV18 and TRBJ1-3, is NAGVMQNPRHLVRRRGQEARLRCSPMKGHSHVYWYRQLPEEGLKFMVYLQKENIIDESGMPKERFSAEFPKEGPSILRIQQVVRGDSAAYFCASSPRAAGTGNTIYFGEGSWLTVV.

The V gene is TRBV19, the J gene TRBJ2-3; TRBD2 agrees at 9 bases. The CDR3 covers 14 residues. V gave up 6 bases and J gave up 2 bases; unmatched junction bases: 3. Germline CDR1 LNHDA, CDR2 SQIVND (reference sequence). This chain's CDR3 is CASSLAGPTDTQYF. The CDR3 region has the DNA TGTGCCAGTAGCCTAGCGGGACCCACAGATACGCAGTATTTT. The full variable domain, in which reference TRBV19 and TRBJ2-3 provide the parts outside the CDR3, is DGGITQSPKYLFRKEGQNVTLSCEQNLNHDAMYWYRQDPGQGLRLIYYSQIVNDFQKGDIAEGYSVSREKKESFPLTVTSAQKNPTAFYLCASSLAGPTDTQYFGPGTRLTVL.

This clone was observed a single time. The CDR3 DNA reads as TGTGCCAGCAGTTCACGGACAGGGGGCGTCTCTGGAAACACCATATATTTT. Its protein is CASSSRTGGVSGNTIYF. The chain carries TRBV25-1 and TRBJ1-3; 11 nucleotides align to TRBD1. The CDR3 spans 17 residues. V trimming: 5 bases; J trimming: 0 bases; junction bases outside the gene matches: 6. Germline lookup yields CDR1 MGHDK and CDR2 SYGVNS.

This clone appeared a single time. The CDR3 nucleotides read TGTGCCAGCAGACCCTCCGGGACAGACTATGGCTACACCTTC. Translating gives CASRPSGTDYGYTF. V is TRBV9 and J is TRBJ1-2; 7 positions match TRBD1. CDR1 and CDR2 from the germline V gene are SGDLS and YYNGEE. The CDR3 extends over 14 amino acids. Losses at the gene ends were 5 bases for V and 3 bases for J; bases not matched to a gene: 7.

The CDR3: CASKLAKRNGELFF. The CDR3 region has the DNA TGTGCCAGTAAACTAGCTAAAAGGAACGGGGAGCTGTTTTTT. The genes are TRBV19 and TRBJ2-2; possibly TRBD2 for D (6 bases). Trimming took 7 bases from V and 7 from J, leaving 16 bases between them. Germline CDR1 reads LNHDA; CDR2 reads SQIVND (reference sequence). The length of the CDR3 is 14 residues.

The chain has TRBV9 and TRBJ2-2; 9 nucleotides line up with TRBD1. Germline CDR1 and CDR2: SGDLS and YYNGEE. Germline trimming cut 1 base from V and 6 bases from J; bases unmatched to any gene: 7. The length of the CDR3 is 16 residues. In DNA form, the CDR3 reads TGTGCCAGCAGCGTAACAGGGGGCTCTAGAGCCGGGGAGCTGTTTTTT. It translates to CASSVTGGSRAGELFF.

This clone was found once. V gene TRBV9 combines with J gene TRBJ2-3; D remains ambiguous. Trimming took 0 bases from V and 2 from J, leaving 13 bases between them. The CDR3 consists of 16 residues. In germline, CDR1 is SGDLS, CDR2 YYNGEE. In nucleotides, the CDR3 is TGTGCCAGCAGCGTAGGATCAACAGAGAACACAGATACGCAGTATTTT. Translating gives CASSVGSTENTDTQYF.